This T cell receptor (beta chain) derives from a study of PD-1 blockade in classical Hodgkin lymphoma. Findings and caveats of the study: Newly diagnosed patients had diversity similar to the baseline diversity of complete responders. Any patient who commenced nivolumab under 1 year after ASCT was excluded.

CDR1 is GTSNPN and CDR2 is SVGIG in the germline V gene (reference sequence). Unmatched junction bases numbered 10, after V lost 7 bases and J lost 5 bases. CDR3 length: 13 residues. As for this clone: What it binds is unknown.

Repertoires were generated with immunoSEQ multiplex PCR, while TCRdb's copy carries only in-frame clones and drops some. The sample consists of about 28,000 clones, roughly 80% of them appearing once. Time point noted: cycle 4 day 1 (C4D1), after less than 7 weeks of nivolumab. Every patient experienced relapse after autologous stem cell transplantation, and brentuximab vedotin exposure varied. Using magnetic negative selection, the CD4+ T cells were separated out of thawed PBMCs. Sequenced material: CD4+ T cells from blood, taken before the fourth cycle of nivolumab. This sequence was found in a human donor with classical Hodgkin lymphoma. This chain connects TRBV30 to TRBJ1-1; TRBD1 agrees at 7 bases. CDR3: CASTTGRWTEAFF. In DNA, the CDR3 is TGTGCCTCTACGACAGGGAGATGGACTGAAGCTTTCTTT.